This entry features one T cell receptor (beta chain) sequence. The assay was immunoSEQ multiplex PCR, and TCRdb's table has in-frame clones only and misses some. The sample has approximately 350,000 clones, about 90% seen once. These data originate in a study of blood T cell repertoires in COVID-19. About the research overall: Material from acute and convalescent COVID-19 was sourced from the United States, Italy and Spain.

With 6 bases clipped from V and 5 bases from J, the junction kept 8 bases outside the gene matches. The CDR3 covers 14 residues. CDR1 and CDR2 (germline): MNHEY, SVGEGT. The chain joins TRBV6-2 or TRBV6-3 to TRBJ2-7, with TRBD1 matching over 9 bases. Sequencing input: PBMCs or T cells enriched from blood (not recorded which). The clonotype comes from a woman in her twenties or thirties who had recovered from COVID-19. The chain's CDR3 is CASSQGQGVHEQYF. Written as DNA, the CDR3 is TGTGCCAGCAGCCAGGGACAGGGTGTCCACGAGCAGTACTTC.